The clone carrying this T cell receptor beta chain was recorded many times. Its antigen is unknown. This sample was included in a study of blood T cells in healthy people across ages. CDR3 size: 18 residues. Unmatched junction bases numbered 15, after V lost 0 bases and J lost 8 bases. The germline gives CDR1 MNHEY, CDR2 SVGEGT. Samples each yielded at least 5 micrograms of total RNA. Overall study results and limits: In long-lived donors, naive CD4+ cell counts and diversity exceeded those of aged donors.

Primers used in a second PCR of about 6 to 12 cycles were a sample-barcoded 5' primer and a J-beta primer mix. TCRdb analysed the 5' RACE reads with MiXCR anew, one entry per CDR3 protein. The data contain more than 800,000 distinct CDR3 sequences, more than 25% of them singletons. The sample was blood. The chain uses TRBV6-2 or TRBV6-3 and TRBJ2-1; 8 bases align to TRBD1. The clonotype was recovered from a woman older than 75 in good health. The CDR3 loop is CASSYSIRTGLLEDEQFF. CDR3 DNA: TGTGCCAGCAGTTACTCGATTAGGACAGGGCTACTCGAGGATGAGCAGTTCTTC.